One and the same sample provided the 17 T cell receptor beta chains below, sequenced in a study of type 1 regulatory T cells. MiXCR was run by TCRdb on the reads, yielding one entry per CDR3 protein. Among 90,000 to 100,000 distinct CDR3 sequences listed, 25% to 40% were seen once. Sequenced: CD4+ T cells, either the whole sample or a sorted fraction (not recorded which). The receptors were gathered from a human donor in good health.

This clonotype has more than one count but fewer than ten. The chain has TRBV5-4 and TRBJ2-1, with 7 bases lining up with TRBD1. V was pared by 4 bases and J by 0 bases, with 7 bases of the junction left unmatched. Germline lookup yields CDR1 SGHNT and CDR2 YYREEE (reference sequence). This CDR3 contains 16 residues. DNA for the CDR3: TGTGCCAGCAGCCTAACAGGGGCGAGCTCCTACAATGAGCAGTTCTTC. It specifies CASSLTGASSYNEQFF.

Only a few counts were recorded for this clonotype. V gene TRBV20-1 combines with J gene TRBJ2-1; 8 bases are a match to TRBD1. CDR3 length: 16 amino acids. Germline lookup yields CDR1 DFQATT and CDR2 SNEGSKA (reference sequence). V lost 0 bases and J lost 6; bases outside the gene matches: 10. CDR3 coding DNA: TGCAGTGCTAGAGATACAACGAGACAGGGGAGCAATGAGCAGTTCTTC. This translates into CSARDTTRQGSNEQFF.

Only a few counts were recorded for this clonotype. This chain links TRBV10-2 with TRBJ2-5, with 7 bases fitting TRBD1. CDR1 is WSHSY and CDR2 is SAAADI in the germline V gene. V was pared by 7 bases and J by 5 bases, with 7 bases of the junction left unmatched. The CDR3 extends over 13 amino acids. The CDR3 DNA reads TGCGCCAGCATGGGACAGTTAGGGGAGACCCAGTACTTC. Amino acid sequence: CASMGQLGETQYF.

This clonotype was counted only a few times. This chain connects TRBV6-2 or TRBV6-3 to TRBJ2-4; no definite D call. V was cut by 2 bases and J by 6 bases, with 17 bases left in between. The CDR3 has 16 amino acids. The germline V gene has CDR1 MNHEY and CDR2 SVGEGT. For the CDR3, the DNA is TGTGCCAGCAGTTACCCTGCAGCGCCCCTGGGAAACATTCAGTACTTC. Protein product: CASSYPAAPLGNIQYF.

This clonotype was observed a few times. The chain joins TRBV20-1 to TRBJ1-4; D might be TRBD1 (6 bases). Trimming removed 2 bases from V and 5 bases from J, with 12 bases in between. Germline loops: CDR1 DFQATT, CDR2 SNEGSKA (reference sequence). The CDR3 covers 14 residues. For the CDR3, the DNA is TGCAGTGCTAGATCCGGGACAAAGAATGAAAAACTGTTTTTT. Translated: CSARSGTKNEKLFF.

The chain combines TRBV20-1 with TRBJ2-7, with 8 bases identical to TRBD1. The CDR3 totals 13 residues. V shed 4 bases and J 1 base; nucleotides not matched to a gene: 3. Germline lookup yields CDR1 DFQATT and CDR2 SNEGSKA (reference sequence). The CDR3 sequence is CSAIRDRSYEQYF. The CDR3, as DNA: TGCAGTGCTATCCGGGACAGGTCCTACGAGCAGTACTTC.

The gene calls are TRBV5-1 and TRBJ1-2; a possible D gene is TRBD1 (6 bases). Germline values: CDR1 SGHRS, CDR2 YFSETQ. CDR3 length: 15 amino acids. The germline V and J ends were trimmed by 1 base and 2 bases, with 12 bases remaining between them. The CDR3 sequence is CASSLRQGFNYGYTF. The CDR3 nucleotides are TGCGCCAGCAGCTTGAGGCAGGGGTTCAACTATGGCTACACCTTC. The full variable domain, its missing parts supplied by reference TRBV5-1 and TRBJ1-2, is KAGVTQTPRYLIKTRGQQVTLSCSPISGHRSVSWYQQTPGQGLQFLFEYFSETQRNKGNFPGRFSGRQFSNSRSEMNVSTLELGDSALYLCASSLRQGFNYGYTFGSGTRLTVV.

This clonotype has a handful of counts. The J gene is TRBJ2-5, the V gene TRBV5-4; no reliable D call. Germline CDR1 and CDR2: SGHNT and YYREEE (reference sequence). This CDR3 is 15 amino acids long. V lost 0 bases, J lost 1 base, and 10 bases lay in between. CDR3 DNA sequence: TGTGCCAGCAGCTTGGTCTCCGGAATCCAAGAGACCCAGTACTTC. Translation: CASSLVSGIQETQYF.

Concerning this clonotype: At one end the junction does not follow the germline gene, possibly because of a read error. The V gene is TRBV24-1, the J gene TRBJ2-1, with D maybe TRBD2 (5 bases). Germline-derived CDR1 and CDR2 are KGHDR and SFDVKD. CDR3 length: 15 amino acids. This CDR3 reads CATSDAGDLYNEQFF. The CDR3 DNA sequence: TGTGCCACTAGTGACGCGGGTGACCTATACAATGAGCAGTTCTTC.

The chain uses TRBV19 and TRBJ1-5; TRBD1 matches at 10 bases. Germline V gene lookup returns CDR1 LNHDA and CDR2 SQIVND (reference sequence). V trimming: 2 bases; J trimming: 7 bases; junction bases outside the gene matches: 8. This CDR3 has 16 residues. CDR3 loop: CASSIMGTGAYQPQHF. In DNA, the CDR3 is TGTGCCAGTAGTATAATGGGGACAGGGGCTTACCAGCCCCAGCATTTT.

V and J are TRBV11-1 and TRBJ1-1; D ambiguous. Germline assignment: CDR1 SGHAT and CDR2 FQDESV (reference sequence). CDR3 size: 13 residues. V was shortened by 7 bases and J by 1 base, with 10 bases between the two germline ends. The DNA of the CDR3 is TGTGCCAGCACTTGGGGTCGGAACACTGAAGCTTTCTTT. Protein: CASTWGRNTEAFF.

The CDR3 sequence is CASSRSGLTSYNEQFF. The CDR3 bases are TGTGCCAGCAGCCGCTCGGGGCTTACCTCCTACAATGAGCAGTTCTTC. The chain links TRBV21-1 to TRBJ2-1; the D call TRBD1 from the table was never checked on the DNA. TRBV21-1 is marked as a pseudogene. This CDR3 is 16 amino acids long.

This clonotype was seen more than once but under ten times. Written as DNA, the CDR3 is TGCGCCAGCAGCCAAGCCGGCACTCCGGGCACAGGGGTCCATGGCTACACCTTC. It is translated as CASSQAGTPGTGVHGYTF. The chain joins TRBV4-1 to TRBJ1-2; 7 bases agree with TRBD1. Losses at the gene ends were 1 base for V and 6 bases for J; bases not matched to a gene: 17. This CDR3 has 18 residues. Germline CDR1 MGHRA, CDR2 YSYEKL.

In this sample, this clonotype turned up a few times. This rearrangement joins TRBV20-1 to TRBJ1-5, with D tentatively TRBD1 (6 bases). CDR1 and CDR2 from the germline V gene are DFQATT and SNEGSKA (reference sequence). The CDR3 has 14 amino acids. V was pared by 6 bases and J by 1 base, with 13 bases between. CDR3 in DNA: TGCAGTGCCCCGGGACAACAAAGCAATCAGCCCCAGCATTTT. Translation gives CSAPGQQSNQPQHF.

A single count supports this clonotype. Its ends do not fully match the called genes, so a read error is possible. The gene calls are TRBV29-1 and TRBJ2-7; D may be TRBD1 or TRBD2 (6 bases each). CDR1 and CDR2 (germline): SQVTM, ANQGSEA. The CDR3 length is 13 residues. CDR3 in amino acids: CSVKGGPNYEQCF. The CDR3 DNA reads TGCAGCGTCAAGGGGGGACCGAACTACGAGCAGTGCTTC.

This clonotype was counted between two and nine times. The chain couples TRBV20-1 to TRBJ2-1; 10 bases align to TRBD2. Per germline, CDR1 DFQATT and CDR2 SNEGSKA (reference sequence). The CDR3 has 12 amino acids. V lost 5 bases, J lost 6 bases, and 1 base stayed unmatched. Here the CDR3 DNA reads TGCAGTGCTCCTAGCGGGGGCAATGAGCAGTTCTTC. Residues: CSAPSGGNEQFF.

This clonotype was detected a few times. CDR3 nucleotide sequence: TGTGCCAGCAGCTCAAGCTGGACTAGCGGGAGGAGGACAGATACGCAGTATTTT. This sequence encodes CASSSSWTSGRRTDTQYF. V and J are TRBV7-2 and TRBJ2-3, with 14 bases fitting TRBD2. Germline V gives CDR1 SGHTA, CDR2 FQGNSA. Losses at the gene ends were 4 bases for V and 3 bases for J; bases not matched to a gene: 9. The CDR3 length is 18 residues.